The rows below give T cell receptor beta chains drawn from one sample of a study of T cells in localized non-small cell lung cancer. Generated by immunoSEQ multiplex PCR, the TCRdb table keeps only in-frame clones and is missing some. In the table there are over 50,000 clones, approximately 83% of which are singletons. This specimen was peripheral blood mononuclear cells, taken before any cancer treatment. The receptors come from a man aged 35-69 years with stage III lung adenocarcinoma. The CDR3 runs from the conserved cysteine through the conserved F or W. Each record gives: J gene, clone size, V gene, CDR3 protein. Size is omitted from some rows. Given values are once, few, many or a class for expanded clones.

j_gene: TRBJ1-1
abundance: -
v_gene: TRBV30
CDR3aa: CAWSPGTALLTEAFF

j_gene: TRBJ1-3
abundance: -
v_gene: TRBV7-3
CDR3aa: CASSASAGNTIYF

j_gene: TRBJ1-3
abundance: -
v_gene: TRBV6-5
CDR3aa: CASSYEWGPSGNTIYF

j_gene: TRBJ1-1
abundance: -
v_gene: TRBV12-5
CDR3aa: CASGPDRAMNTEAFF

j_gene: TRBJ1-4
abundance: -
v_gene: TRBV7-2
CDR3aa: CASSLTLNEKLFF

j_gene: TRBJ2-3
abundance: -
v_gene: TRBV10-3
CDR3aa: CAISDGTGVDTQYF

j_gene: TRBJ2-2
abundance: -
v_gene: TRBV19
CDR3aa: CASSIGAPGLLANTGELFF

j_gene: TRBJ1-1
abundance: once
v_gene: TRBV6-1
CDR3aa: CASSEPFGQVLMNTEAFF

j_gene: TRBJ2-2
abundance: few
v_gene: TRBV11-3
CDR3aa: CASSLDRRSGELFF

j_gene: TRBJ2-4
abundance: -
v_gene: TRBV18
CDR3aa: CASSPPDRKVNIQYF

j_gene: TRBJ1-2
abundance: once
v_gene: TRBV11-2
CDR3aa: CASSSTAVRAASYTF

j_gene: TRBJ1-2
abundance: -
v_gene: TRBV25-1
CDR3aa: CASSQGYDGYTF

j_gene: TRBJ2-7
abundance: -
v_gene: TRBV7-3
CDR3aa: CASSPTGTGQYEQYF

j_gene: TRBJ2-2
abundance: -
v_gene: TRBV5-1
CDR3aa: CASSRPGTGRTGELFF

j_gene: TRBJ1-2
abundance: -
v_gene: TRBV6-5
CDR3aa: CASSYSGTSYGYTF

j_gene: TRBJ2-1
abundance: few
v_gene: TRBV19
CDR3aa: CASRGGEQFF

j_gene: TRBJ1-5
abundance: -
v_gene: TRBV2
CDR3aa: CASSTRVGGSSQPQHF

j_gene: TRBJ2-1
abundance: once
v_gene: TRBV30
CDR3aa: CAWRLQGNEQFF

j_gene: TRBJ1-3
abundance: -
v_gene: TRBV11-2
CDR3aa: CASSLADRGGRDTIYF

j_gene: TRBJ1-5
abundance: -
v_gene: TRBV28
CDR3aa: CASSSGDQPQHF

j_gene: TRBJ1-6
abundance: once
v_gene: TRBV5-6
CDR3aa: CASSWFESDNSPLHF

j_gene: TRBJ2-1
abundance: -
v_gene: TRBV4-2
CDR3aa: CASSQGAGGPGEQFF